These 32 T cell receptor beta chains came from one sample sequenced in a study of blood T cell repertoires in COVID-19. Using immunoSEQ multiplex PCR, the repertoire was profiled, and TCRdb retains in-frame clones only, with some absent. The sample lists hundreds of thousands of clones; 85% were seen once. Sequenced material: peripheral blood. The receptors derive from a woman younger than 35 with acute or convalescent COVID-19.

This chain connects TRBV6-5 to TRBJ2-1; TRBD2 matches at 8 bases. J was trimmed by 5 bases and V by 2 bases; bases with no gene match: 5. Germline assignment: CDR1 MNHEY and CDR2 SVGAGI. This CDR3 is 15 amino acids long. The chain's CDR3 is CASSYRLAGDNEQFF. In DNA, the CDR3 is TGTGCCAGCAGTTACCGGCTAGCGGGCGACAATGAGCAGTTCTTC.

V usage is TRBV30 and J usage is TRBJ1-2; maybe TRBD1 (5 bases). Germline V gives CDR1 GTSNPN, CDR2 SVGIG (reference sequence). This CDR3 spans 16 amino acids. The V gene lost 2 bases and the J gene lost 2 bases, with 18 bases spanning the gap. The CDR3 loop reads CAWSRGRMTDNYGYTF. The CDR3 bases are TGTGCCTGGAGTCGAGGCCGAATGACAGACAACTATGGCTACACCTTC.

This chain connects TRBV30 to TRBJ1-5; 7 positions agree with TRBD1. Trimming at V came to 0 bases and at J to 4 bases, leaving 9 bases not matched to a gene. The CDR3 totals 16 residues. Looked up from germline, CDR1 is GTSNPN and CDR2 is SVGIG (reference sequence). CDR3 nucleotides: TGTGCCTGGAGTGTAGGCTGGACAGGAGAGAATCAGCCCCAGCATTTT. This gives the protein CAWSVGWTGENQPQHF.

The chain links TRBV30 to TRBJ2-1; D remains unclear. Trimming pared 0 bases from V and 0 bases from J, leaving 9 bases between. Germline values: CDR1 GTSNPN, CDR2 SVGIG (reference sequence). This CDR3 contains 15 residues. The DNA for the CDR3 is TGTGCCTGGAGTGTGGGCAGTAGCTCCTACAATGAGCAGTTCTTC. This gives the protein CAWSVGSSSYNEQFF.

DNA for the CDR3: TGTGCCAGCAGCCCGCCGGGACAGGGGTTCACAGATACGCAGTATTTT. This gives the protein CASSPPGQGFTDTQYF. The chain has TRBV7-9 and TRBJ2-3; 10 bases are a match to TRBD1. J lost 2 bases, V lost 5 bases, and 7 bases had no gene match. Germline CDR1 SEHNR, CDR2 FQNEAQ (reference sequence). There are 16 residues in the CDR3.

This chain joins TRBV7-5 and TRBJ1-6. TRBV7-5 is tagged as a pseudogene. The CDR3 runs 15 residues. The CDR3 sequence: CARSLPRPRGSPLHF. Here the CDR3 DNA reads TGTGCCAGAAGCTTACCTCGCCCCCGGGGTTCACCCCTCCACTTT.

CDR3 sequence (DNA): TGCGCCAGCAGCCAATTGGGACAGGGGGAGATGAACACTGAAGCTTTCTTT. It encodes CASSQLGQGEMNTEAFF. The genes are TRBV4-1 and TRBJ1-1, with 11 positions matching TRBD1. Per germline, CDR1 MGHRA and CDR2 YSYEKL. The CDR3 is made up of 17 amino acids. V lost 2 bases, J lost 0 bases, and 5 bases stayed unmatched.

This chain uses TRBV7-2 with TRBJ1-5; TRBD1 agrees at 8 bases. V was clipped by 1 base and J by 3 bases; unmatched bases: 8. Germline CDR1 is SGHTA and CDR2 is FQGNSA. The CDR3 spans 17 residues. CDR3 sequence (DNA): TGTGCCAGCAGCTTAGTGGCAGGGGGCACGGTCAATCAGCCCCAGCATTTT. Its protein is CASSLVAGGTVNQPQHF. Combining the CDR3 with reference TRBV7-2 and TRBJ1-5 gives the whole variable domain GAGVSQSPSNKVTEKGKDVELRCDPISGHTALYWYRQSLGQGLEFLIYFQGNSAPDKSGLPSDRFSAERTGGSVSTLTIQRTQQEDSAVYLCASSLVAGGTVNQPQHFGDGTRLSIL.

The V gene is TRBV5-4, the J gene TRBJ2-3, with 10 bases aligning to TRBD1. The length of the CDR3 is 15 residues. Trimming removed 4 bases from V and 3 bases from J; junction bases left unmatched: 5. The germline CDR1 and CDR2 sequences are SGHNT and YYREEE (reference sequence). The CDR3 region has the DNA TGTGCCAGCAGCCTGGGACAGGGGAGGACAGATACGCAGTATTTT. Amino acids: CASSLGQGRTDTQYF.

The chain employs TRBV27 and TRBJ2-7, with D tentatively TRBD1 (5 bases). With 5 bases removed from V and 0 bases from J, the gap between germline ends came to 11 bases. CDR3 length equals 14 residues. The germline gives CDR1 MNHEY, CDR2 SMNVEV (reference sequence). As DNA, the CDR3 is TGTGCCAGCAGTCGAACAGGTACCTCCTACGAGCAGTACTTC. Translating it yields CASSRTGTSYEQYF.

The CDR3 coding sequence is TGTGCTAGTGGTGTGGGACCCACTACCACAGATACGCAGTATTTT. Protein: CASGVGPTTTDTQYF. The V and J genes are TRBV12-5 and TRBJ2-3; D may correspond to TRBD1 or TRBD2 (5 bases each). Germline CDR1 is LGHNT and CDR2 is FRNRAP. V lost 5 bases and J 2 bases, leaving 14 bases between the germline ends. The CDR3 is made up of 15 amino acids. Full variable domain (rest looked up from reference TRBV12-5 and TRBJ2-3): DARVTQTPRHKVTEMGQEVTMRCQPILGHNTVFWYRQTMMQGLELLAYFRNRAPLDDSGMPKDRFSAEMPDATLATLKIQPSEPRDSAVYFCASGVGPTTTDTQYFGPGTRLTVL.

The rearrangement joins TRBV2 to TRBJ2-3; D might be TRBD2 (6 bases). This CDR3 region has 16 residues. The germline gives CDR1 SNHLY, CDR2 FYNNEI. V lost 2 bases, J lost 1 base, and 13 bases lay in between. In DNA, the CDR3 is TGTGCCAGCAGTGAACGGCGGGGTTATGGCACAGATACGCAGTATTTT. Residues: CASSERRGYGTDTQYF. Drawing the rest from reference TRBV2 and TRBJ2-3, the complete variable domain is EPEVTQTPSHQVTQMGQEVILRCVPISNHLYFYWYRQILGQKVEFLVSFYNNEISEKSEIFDDQFSVERPDGSNFTLKIRSTKLEDSAMYFCASSERRGYGTDTQYFGPGTRLTVL.

The V gene is TRBV6-1, the J gene TRBJ1-2; perhaps TRBD1 as D (5 bases). Germline V lookup: CDR1 MNHNS, CDR2 SASEGT. The CDR3 spans 14 residues. Trimming pared 1 base from V and 7 bases from J, leaving 13 bases between. Here the CDR3 DNA reads TGTGCCAGCAGTGAAGGGCGGGGGTCGGGTGGCTACACCTTC. As protein: CASSEGRGSGGYTF.

The J gene is TRBJ2-1, the V gene TRBV30, with 12 bases that match TRBD2. Germline V CDR1 and CDR2: GTSNPN, SVGIG (reference sequence). This CDR3 comprises 18 residues. Trimming at V came to 2 bases and at J to 5 bases, leaving 13 bases not matched to a gene. CDR3 DNA: TGTGCCTGGAGTTTCGGGAGTCCACTAGCGGGAGGAAACAATGAGCAGTTCTTC. Translating gives CAWSFGSPLAGGNNEQFF.

Worth noting for this clone: The junction and the germline gene differ at one end; a read error may be behind it. The chain carries TRBV7-2 and TRBJ2-2; TRBD1 might be the D (6 bases). The CDR3 is 15 amino acids. Germline assignment: CDR1 SGHTA and CDR2 FQGNSA. CDR3 nucleotides: TGTGCCAGCAGTTTAGAGATAGGGGGAACCGGGGAGCTGTTTTTT. It yields the protein CASSLEIGGTGELFF.

The chain has TRBV27 and TRBJ2-2; 7 positions match TRBD1. With 1 base clipped from V and 6 bases from J, the junction kept 5 bases outside the gene matches. Germline CDR1 and CDR2: MNHEY and SMNVEV (reference sequence). The CDR3 covers 15 residues. The CDR3 DNA follows: TGTGCCAGCAGTTTATGGACAGGCGGCGCCGGGGAGCTGTTTTTT. It translates to CASSLWTGGAGELFF.

This clone was seen a single time. The V call is TRBV19, the J call TRBJ2-3; 8 bases agree with TRBD2. The trim removed 9 bases at V and 2 bases at J, leaving 7 bases unmatched. The CDR3 is made up of 14 amino acids. Germline V lookup: CDR1 LNHDA, CDR2 SQIVND (reference sequence). This chain's CDR3 is CASHGLAPTDTQYF. In DNA, the CDR3 is TGTGCCAGCCATGGACTAGCACCCACAGATACGCAGTATTTT.

The genes are TRBV28 and TRBJ1-2; 10 bases line up with TRBD1. Trimming at V came to 7 bases and at J to 0 bases, leaving 5 bases not matched to a gene. The germline V gene encodes CDR1 MDHEN and CDR2 SYDVKM. CDR3 length: 15 residues. The CDR3, as DNA: TGTGCCAGCAACCCGGGACAGGGGCCTAACTATGGCTACACCTTC. It yields the protein CASNPGQGPNYGYTF.

A remark on this clone: This sample also contains other DNA sequences that code for the same CDR3. This chain uses TRBV4-1 with TRBJ1-5, with 8 bases identical to TRBD1. CDR1 MGHRA and CDR2 YSYEKL come from the germline V gene. J lost 3 bases, V lost 3 bases, and 1 base had no gene match. The CDR3 is 14 amino acids. CDR3 region: CASSQDRDNQPQHF. In DNA form, the CDR3 reads TGCGCCAGCAGCCAGGACAGGGACAATCAGCCCCAGCATTTT.

The chain employs TRBV24-1 and TRBJ1-5, with a possible D match to TRBD1 (5 bases). Per germline, CDR1 KGHDR and CDR2 SFDVKD. Trimming shortened V by 6 bases and J by 0 bases, and 8 bases separated the two germline ends. The CDR3 is 14 amino acids. The CDR3 bases are TGTGCCACCAGTAAGACAGCTAGCAATCAGCCCCAGCATTTT. It encodes CATSKTASNQPQHF.

In its sample, this clone was seen once. Here the CDR3 reads CASSLDGDSYNEQFF. The CDR3 region has the DNA TGTGCCAGCAGCTTGGACGGTGATAGCTACAATGAGCAGTTCTTC. The chain recombines TRBV5-5 with TRBJ2-1; no definite D call. The ends were cut back, 0 bases at V and 3 bases at J, with 10 bases in the middle. CDR3 length: 15 residues. Germline loops: CDR1 SGHKS, CDR2 YYEKEE (reference sequence).

This clone was seen once. The chain links TRBV9 to TRBJ2-1, with D perhaps matching TRBD2 (6 bases). V lost 6 bases and J 8 bases, leaving 18 bases between the germline ends. CDR3 length equals 14 residues. In germline, CDR1 is SGDLS, CDR2 YYNGEE. The DNA for the CDR3 is TGTGCCAGCAACCCCGCGGGGCACGGGTATGAGCAGTTCTTC. It codes for CASNPAGHGYEQFF.

The J gene is TRBJ2-1, the V gene TRBV5-6; 10 bases fit TRBD2. CDR1 is SGHDT, CDR2 YYEEEE, per germline. V trimming: 2 bases; J trimming: 6 bases; junction bases outside the gene matches: 2. This CDR3 contains 14 residues. CDR3 bases: TGTGCCAGCAGCTTAAGCGGGAGGGCCAATGAGCAGTTCTTC. Its protein product is CASSLSGRANEQFF.

The count of this clone is one. The same CDR3 can be traced to other DNA sequences in this sample. The V gene is TRBV7-9, the J gene TRBJ2-3; maybe TRBD2 (6 bases). Trimming shortened V by 1 base and J by 4 bases, and 6 bases separated the two germline ends. Per germline, CDR1 SEHNR and CDR2 FQNEAQ (reference sequence). The CDR3 runs to 13 residues. The CDR3 spells CASSLGGADTQYF. The CDR3 coding sequence is TGTGCCAGCAGCTTAGGGGGGGCAGATACGCAGTATTTT.

Points on this clone: With a much larger clone just one base away, this may be a read error. This chain joins TRBV27 and TRBJ2-7; no reliable D call. This CDR3 region has 12 residues. Between the trimmed V and J ends, which lost 5 bases and 0 bases, there was a span of 5 bases. The germline gives CDR1 MNHEY, CDR2 SMNVEV (reference sequence). The CDR3 protein is CASSTGSYEQYF. The CDR3 bases are TGTGCCAGCAGTACCGGCTCCTACGAGCAGTACTTC.

The V and J genes are TRBV28 and TRBJ2-7; 8 nucleotides agree with TRBD2. This CDR3 has 12 amino acids. The germline V gene has CDR1 MDHEN and CDR2 SYDVKM. The ends lost 5 bases at V and 6 bases at J; junction bases unmatched: 3. The CDR3 DNA follows: TGTGCCAGCAGTCCTGCGGGAGGCGAGCAGTACTTC. It translates to CASSPAGGEQYF.

This clone was seen once. The rearrangement uses TRBV6-6 and TRBJ1-1, with a possible D match to TRBD1 (6 bases). V was trimmed by 6 bases and J by 6 bases, leaving 14 bases between them. Germline CDR1 MNHNY, CDR2 SVGAGI (reference sequence). The CDR3 totals 13 residues. CDR3 coding DNA: TGTGCCAGCAGGAAGGACAGCAGCTCTGAAGCTTTCTTT. This gives the protein CASRKDSSSEAFF.

The V call is TRBV15, the J call TRBJ1-1, with a possible D match to TRBD1 (5 bases). Per germline, CDR1 LNHNV and CDR2 YYDKDF (reference sequence). V lost 4 bases and J 1 base, leaving 10 bases between the germline ends. There are 14 residues in the CDR3. The CDR3 nucleotides are TGTGCCACCAGCACTGTGGGGCCGAACACTGAAGCTTTCTTT. Translation gives CATSTVGPNTEAFF.

This clone was seen a handful of times. The chain is built from TRBV2 and TRBJ1-1; TRBD1 is a possible D gene (6 bases). This CDR3 comprises 13 residues. Trimming left V 7 bases short and J 1 base short, with 10 bases between. Germline V lookup: CDR1 SNHLY, CDR2 FYNNEI. CDR3 loop: CASNMDRNTEAFF. DNA for the CDR3: TGTGCCAGCAATATGGACAGGAACACTGAAGCTTTCTTT.

Many counts were recorded for this clone. The same CDR3 can be traced to other DNA sequences in this sample. This rearrangement joins TRBV6-5 to TRBJ2-7; TRBD1 matches 9 bases. Germline V gene sequence: CDR1 MNHEY, CDR2 SVGAGI. The CDR3 is 15 residues long. Trimming removed 2 bases from V and 4 bases from J; junction bases left unmatched: 6. The CDR3 sequence is CASSYRGQGLYEQYF. CDR3 DNA: TGTGCCAGCAGTTACCGGGGACAGGGATTATACGAGCAGTACTTC.

J is TRBJ1-1 and V is TRBV19; TRBD1 aligns across 8 bases. Germline V gene lookup returns CDR1 LNHDA and CDR2 SQIVND (reference sequence). V lost 3 bases to trimming and J lost 7 bases; unmatched junction nucleotides: 7. This CDR3 region has 14 residues. The CDR3 DNA reads as TGTGCCAGTAGTATTGGGGCAGGGGGCAATGAAGCTTTCTTT. Amino acids: CASSIGAGGNEAFF.

The CDR3 sequence: CASRLRERTGTLDAFF. As DNA, the CDR3 is TGTGCAAGTCGCTTAAGAGAGAGAACGGGGACATTAGATGCTTTCTTT. The chain recombines TRBV12-2 with TRBJ1-1; the DNA was not compared with TRBD1, the D call given in the table. TRBV12-2 is a pseudogene locus. The CDR3 has 16 residues.